This T cell receptor beta chain was identified during a study of T cell responses to AZD1222 COVID-19 vaccine. Points from the study as a whole: White British donors predominated, females outnumbered males, and clonal diversity was possibly underestimated.

Assay used: immunoSEQ multiplex PCR; TCRdb lists only in-frame clones, some missing. The table has 150,000 or so clones, about 90% seen once. Regarding this clone: The antigen is undetermined.

Analysis merged second doses at about 4 or about 12 weeks. Trimming left V 2 bases short and J 1 base short, with 11 bases between. The germline V gene has CDR1 SGHRS and CDR2 YFSETQ. The CDR3 consists of 15 residues. Specimen: peripheral blood, collected 28 days after the second AZD1222 dose. The sequence was collected from an adult who received the AZD1222 COVID-19 vaccine. This sequence joins TRBV5-1 and TRBJ2-3, with D possibly TRBD1 on 6 matching bases. CDR3 sequence: CASSLRGSGTDTQYF. As DNA, the CDR3 is TGCGCCAGCAGCTTAAGGGGGTCCGGCACAGATACGCAGTATTTT. The whole variable domain, filled in from reference TRBV5-1 and TRBJ2-3, reads KAGVTQTPRYLIKTRGQQVTLSCSPISGHRSVSWYQQTPGQGLQFLFEYFSETQRNKGNFPGRFSGRQFSNSRSEMNVSTLELGDSALYLCASSLRGSGTDTQYFGPGTRLTVL.